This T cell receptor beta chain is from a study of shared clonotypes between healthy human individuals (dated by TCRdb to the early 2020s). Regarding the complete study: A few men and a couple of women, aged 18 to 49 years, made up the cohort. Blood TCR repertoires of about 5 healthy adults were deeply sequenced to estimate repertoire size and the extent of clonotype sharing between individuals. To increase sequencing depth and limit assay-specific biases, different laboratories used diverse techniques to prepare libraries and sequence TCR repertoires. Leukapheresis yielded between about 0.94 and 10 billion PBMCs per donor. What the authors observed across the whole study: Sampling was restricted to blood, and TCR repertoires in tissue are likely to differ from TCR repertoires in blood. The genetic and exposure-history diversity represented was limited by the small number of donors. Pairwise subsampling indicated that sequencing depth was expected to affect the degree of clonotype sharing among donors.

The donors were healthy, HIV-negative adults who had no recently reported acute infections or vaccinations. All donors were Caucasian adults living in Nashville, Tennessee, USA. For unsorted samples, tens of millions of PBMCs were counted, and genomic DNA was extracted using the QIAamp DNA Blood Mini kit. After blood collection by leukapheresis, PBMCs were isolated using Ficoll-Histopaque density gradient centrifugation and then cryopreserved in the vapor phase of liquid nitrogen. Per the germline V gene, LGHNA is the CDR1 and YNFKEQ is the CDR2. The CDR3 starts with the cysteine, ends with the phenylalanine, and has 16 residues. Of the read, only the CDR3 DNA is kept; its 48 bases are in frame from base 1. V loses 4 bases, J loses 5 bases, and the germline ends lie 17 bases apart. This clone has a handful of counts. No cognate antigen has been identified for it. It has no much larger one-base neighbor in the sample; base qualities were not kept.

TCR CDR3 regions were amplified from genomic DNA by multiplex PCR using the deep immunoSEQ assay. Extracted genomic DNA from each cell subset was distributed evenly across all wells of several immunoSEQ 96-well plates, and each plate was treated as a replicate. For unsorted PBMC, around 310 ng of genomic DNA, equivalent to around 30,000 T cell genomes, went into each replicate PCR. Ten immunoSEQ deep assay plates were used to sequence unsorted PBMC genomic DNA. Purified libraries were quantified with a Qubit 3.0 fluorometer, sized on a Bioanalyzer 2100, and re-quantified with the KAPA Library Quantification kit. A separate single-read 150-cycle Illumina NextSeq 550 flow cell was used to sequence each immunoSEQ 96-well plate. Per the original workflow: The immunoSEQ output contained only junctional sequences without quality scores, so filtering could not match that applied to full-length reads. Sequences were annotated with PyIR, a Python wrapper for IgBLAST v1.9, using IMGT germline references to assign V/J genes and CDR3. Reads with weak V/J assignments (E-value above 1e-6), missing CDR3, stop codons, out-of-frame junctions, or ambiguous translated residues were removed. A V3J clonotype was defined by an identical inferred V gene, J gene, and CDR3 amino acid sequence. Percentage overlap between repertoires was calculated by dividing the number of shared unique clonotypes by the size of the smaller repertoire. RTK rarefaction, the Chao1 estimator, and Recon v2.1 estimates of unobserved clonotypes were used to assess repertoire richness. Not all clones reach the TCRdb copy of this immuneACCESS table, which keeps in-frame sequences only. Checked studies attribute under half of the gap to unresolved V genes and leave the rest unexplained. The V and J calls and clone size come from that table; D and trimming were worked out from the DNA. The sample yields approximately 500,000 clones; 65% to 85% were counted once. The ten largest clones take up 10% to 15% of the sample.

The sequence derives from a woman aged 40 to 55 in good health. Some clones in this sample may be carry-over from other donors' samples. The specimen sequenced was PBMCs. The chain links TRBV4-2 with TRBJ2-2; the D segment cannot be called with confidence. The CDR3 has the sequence CASSPYGQKITGELFF. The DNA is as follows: TGTGCCAGCAGCCCCTATGGGCAGAAGATTACCGGGGAGCTGTTTTTT.